Following are 26 T cell receptor beta chains from one sample sequenced in a study of shared clonotypes between healthy human individuals. Here immunoSEQ multiplex PCR was the method, and the copy in TCRdb shows in-frame clones only, minus some. The sample lists millions of clones; around 90% were seen once. The material sequenced was naive CD4+ T cells sorted from blood. Regarding subset: CD45RA+ positively selected. Every receptor here comes from a man between 18 and 35 years old in good health.

The V gene is TRBV30, the J gene TRBJ1-4; D is unresolved. This CDR3 comprises 13 residues. Germline lookup yields CDR1 GTSNPN and CDR2 SVGIG (reference sequence). Trimming stripped 7 bases from V and 0 bases from J, with 9 bases between. DNA for the CDR3: TGTGCCTTTAACATCGCAACTAATGAAAAACTGTTTTTT. Translation: CAFNIATNEKLFF.

The J gene is TRBJ2-7, the V gene TRBV25-1; maybe TRBD2 (6 bases). The germline V and J ends were trimmed by 5 bases and 2 bases, with 19 bases remaining between them. Germline loops: CDR1 MGHDK, CDR2 SYGVNS. The CDR3 is 16 residues long. The CDR3 loop is CASSFRGMEEAYEQYF. CDR3 DNA: TGTGCCAGCAGTTTTCGGGGGATGGAGGAAGCCTACGAGCAGTACTTC.

The J gene is TRBJ2-5, the V gene TRBV5-6; TRBD2 agrees at 8 bases. Losses at the gene ends were 0 bases for V and 2 bases for J; bases not matched to a gene: 6. The V gene's germline CDR1 is SGHDT and CDR2 YYEEEE. The CDR3 consists of 16 residues. DNA for the CDR3: TGTGCCAGCAGCTTGGCCTGGACTAGCCTTCAAGAGACCCAGTACTTC. Encoded protein: CASSLAWTSLQETQYF.

This chain joins TRBV28 and TRBJ2-5; no clear D gene. The CDR3 has 14 amino acids. Trimming shortened V by 3 bases and J by 3 bases, and 11 bases separated the two germline ends. Germline V gives CDR1 MDHEN, CDR2 SYDVKM. The CDR3 DNA reads TGTGCCAGCAGTTTTTTTGATAGGAAAGAGACCCAGTACTTC. Its translation is CASSFFDRKETQYF.

The chain employs TRBV10-3 and TRBJ2-7, with D possibly being TRBD1 or TRBD2 (5 bases each). This CDR3 spans 14 amino acids. Germline lookup yields CDR1 ENHRY and CDR2 SYGVKD. The V end lost 11 bases, the J end lost 0 bases, and 17 bases lay between the germline ends. The CDR3 here is CAARTGTSSYEQYF. CDR3 DNA: TGTGCCGCACGCACCGGGACGAGCTCCTACGAGCAGTACTTC.

The V call is TRBV4-1, the J call TRBJ2-7; D not certain. The CDR3 totals 14 residues. Per germline, CDR1 MGHRA and CDR2 YSYEKL. Trimming took 0 bases from V and 2 from J, leaving 8 bases between them. CDR3 amino acids: CASSQEDGTYEQYF. Here the CDR3 DNA reads TGCGCCAGCAGCCAAGAAGACGGTACCTACGAGCAGTACTTC.

The chain employs TRBV5-1 and TRBJ2-7; no firm D call. The germline V and J ends were trimmed by 4 bases and 7 bases, with 15 bases remaining between them. Germline assignment: CDR1 SGHRS and CDR2 YFSETQ. This CDR3 is built from 13 residues. The CDR3: CASSPDESGEQYF. CDR3 coding DNA: TGCGCCAGCAGCCCGGATGAGTCAGGAGAGCAGTACTTC.

This rearrangement joins TRBV15 to TRBJ2-3, with a possible D match to TRBD2 (5 bases). V lost 8 bases and J lost 0, with 12 bases in between. Germline V gives CDR1 LNHNV, CDR2 YYDKDF (reference sequence). There are 14 residues in the CDR3. This CDR3 is CATGRRISTDTQYF. The CDR3 region has the DNA TGTGCCACCGGGCGGAGGATTAGCACAGATACGCAGTATTTT.

To note about this clone: This CDR3 is also generated by other DNA sequences in the sample. J is TRBJ1-2 and V is TRBV6-5, with D unresolved. This CDR3 contains 13 residues. Germline V gene sequence: CDR1 MNHEY, CDR2 SVGAGI. Trimming left V 6 bases short and J 2 bases short, with 10 bases between. CDR3 amino acids: CASSLRANYGYTF. The CDR3 DNA follows: TGTGCCAGCAGCCTAAGAGCGAACTATGGCTACACCTTC.

This chain connects TRBV27 to TRBJ2-5; D unresolved. This CDR3 spans 13 amino acids. Looked up from germline, CDR1 is MNHEY and CDR2 is SMNVEV (reference sequence). V was cut by 3 bases and J by 1 base, with 6 bases left in between. The CDR3: CASSFRSQETQYF. The DNA for the CDR3 is TGTGCCAGCAGTTTCCGGTCCCAAGAGACCCAGTACTTC.

The chain recombines TRBV19 with TRBJ2-5; the match to TRBD2 covers 11 bases. The V and J ends lost 1 base and 5 bases, in that order; junction bases with no gene match: 6. The CDR3 contains 16 residues. Germline CDR1 LNHDA, CDR2 SQIVND (reference sequence). The CDR3 loop reads CASSIGGTSGGETQYF. As DNA, the CDR3 is TGTGCCAGTAGTATAGGGGGGACTAGCGGAGGGGAGACCCAGTACTTC.

This chain links TRBV5-1 with TRBJ2-7; D perhaps matches TRBD2 (6 bases). The V end was cut by 0 bases, the J end by 3 bases, with 13 bases between. The length of the CDR3 is 15 residues. Germline V lookup: CDR1 SGHRS, CDR2 YFSETQ. The CDR3 sequence is CASSLGGKGGYEQYF. For the CDR3, the DNA is TGCGCCAGCAGCTTGGGGGGCAAGGGAGGCTACGAGCAGTACTTC.

The V gene is TRBV28, the J gene TRBJ1-2; D is possibly TRBD1 (6 bases). CDR1 and CDR2 (germline): MDHEN, SYDVKM. V lost 3 bases and J 7 bases, leaving 12 bases between the germline ends. The CDR3 sequence is 13 residues long. CDR3 in DNA: TGTGCCAGCAGTTTTTCGGGGGCGGGTGGCTACACCTTC. Translation gives CASSFSGAGGYTF.

The rearrangement joins TRBV6-1 to TRBJ1-1, with unresolved D. Germline V gene lookup returns CDR1 MNHNS and CDR2 SASEGT. This CDR3 has 12 amino acids. Trimming pared 6 bases from V and 0 bases from J, leaving 5 bases between. DNA of the CDR3: TGTGCCAGCAGGAGACTGAACACTGAAGCTTTCTTT. Encoded protein: CASRRLNTEAFF.

This clone was seen once. The genes are TRBV27 and TRBJ2-7, with D possibly matching TRBD1 (6 bases). The CDR3 totals 12 residues. Trimming shortened V by 4 bases and J by 7 bases, and 11 bases separated the two germline ends. Germline lookup yields CDR1 MNHEY and CDR2 SMNVEV (reference sequence). The CDR3 protein is CASSWGRGEQYF. The CDR3 nucleotides read TGTGCCAGCAGTTGGGGGCGCGGGGAGCAGTACTTC.

The V call is TRBV2, the J call TRBJ1-5; tentatively, D is TRBD1 (6 bases). This CDR3 is 18 amino acids long. Trimming removed 6 bases from V and 1 base from J, with 22 bases in between. Germline values: CDR1 SNHLY, CDR2 FYNNEI. CDR3 nucleotides: TGTGCCAGCAGCCTTCGGGGGGGGCAGGTCGTAAGCAATCAGCCCCAGCATTTT. This translates into CASSLRGGQVVSNQPQHF.

CDR3 amino acids: CASSPQKSENTEAFF. CDR3 nucleotide sequence: TGTGCCAGCTCCCCCCAAAAATCAGAGAACACTGAAGCTTTCTTT. The chain carries TRBV18 and TRBJ1-1; no clear D gene. The germline CDR1 and CDR2 sequences are KGHSH and LQKENI. Trimming removed 6 bases at V and 1 base at J, with 15 bases between. The CDR3 sequence is 15 residues long.

The CDR3 protein is CASSSPPSGFNQPQHF. Here the CDR3 DNA reads TGTGCCAGCAGTTCACCCCCTAGCGGGTTCAATCAGCCCCAGCATTTT. The V call is TRBV6-5, the J call TRBJ1-5; no clear D gene. The CDR3 totals 16 residues. V was shortened by 4 bases and J by 3 bases, with 16 bases between the two germline ends. Germline V CDR1 and CDR2: MNHEY, SVGAGI.

This clone turned up a few times. Other DNA sequences in the sample encode the same CDR3. The chain has TRBV6-5 and TRBJ1-1; a weak D match, TRBD1 (5 bases). Trimming took off 6 bases at V and 0 bases at J, with 8 bases between the two ends. This CDR3 is built from 13 residues. The germline CDR1 and CDR2 sequences are MNHEY and SVGAGI. The DNA of the CDR3 is TGTGCCAGCAGCAGGGTCTTGAACACTGAAGCTTTCTTT. As protein: CASSRVLNTEAFF.

The DNA for the CDR3 is TGCAGCGTTGAGGCAGGGAGCACCTACGAGCAGTACTTC. Its protein product is CSVEAGSTYEQYF. The rearrangement links TRBV29-1 to TRBJ2-7, with D tentatively TRBD1 or TRBD2 (5 bases each). The length of the CDR3 is 13 residues. CDR1 SQVTM and CDR2 ANQGSEA come from the germline V gene. V was trimmed by 3 bases and J by 2 bases, leaving 11 bases between them.

This clone was detected once. CDR3: CASSLGGTGVRETQYF. The CDR3 nucleotides are TGCGCCAGCAGCTTGGGCGGGACAGGGGTGCGAGAGACCCAGTACTTC. The J gene is TRBJ2-5, the V gene TRBV5-1; 10 nucleotides match TRBD1. Trimming cost V 0 bases and J 4 bases; bases outside gene matches: 6. From germline, CDR1 is SGHRS and CDR2 YFSETQ. The CDR3 has 16 amino acids.

J is TRBJ1-6 and V is TRBV11-2, with unresolved D. The CDR3 sequence is 12 residues long. V lost 5 bases and J lost 6, with 5 bases in between. Looked up from germline, CDR1 is SGHAT and CDR2 is FQNNGV. The CDR3 sequence: CASSKANSPLHF. The CDR3 region has the DNA TGTGCCAGCAGCAAAGCTAATTCACCCCTCCACTTT.

The chain recombines TRBV12-5 with TRBJ2-6, with D tentatively TRBD1 (6 bases). Germline CDR1 and CDR2: LGHNT and FRNRAP. V was cut by 5 bases and J by 4 bases, with 9 bases left in between. The CDR3 totals 14 residues. CDR3 DNA: TGTGCTAGTGGTAAAGGACAGGGGGCCAACGTCCTGACTTTC. This translates into CASGKGQGANVLTF.

The rearrangement joins TRBV29-1 to TRBJ2-3; tentatively, D is TRBD1 or TRBD2 (5 bases each). This CDR3 has 13 amino acids. Germline assignment: CDR1 SQVTM and CDR2 ANQGSEA. V was cut by 3 bases and J by 5 bases, with 12 bases left in between. The CDR3 DNA sequence: TGCAGCGTTGAGGGGGTTGTGGTAGATACGCAGTATTTT. This sequence encodes CSVEGVVVDTQYF.

The rearrangement links TRBV5-1 to TRBJ1-2, with D tentatively TRBD1 (5 bases). The germline gives CDR1 SGHRS, CDR2 YFSETQ. Trimming left V 4 bases short and J 0 bases short, with 10 bases between. The CDR3 sequence is 14 residues long. The CDR3 reads CASSLGRTNYGYTF. DNA for the CDR3: TGCGCCAGCAGCCTGGGACGGACTAACTATGGCTACACCTTC.

The chain joins TRBV5-1 to TRBJ1-1; a weak D match, TRBD1 (5 bases). Germline CDR1 SGHRS, CDR2 YFSETQ. V was pared by 4 bases and J by 1 base, with 17 bases between. This CDR3 contains 16 residues. The CDR3 loop is CASSPAGDGRNTEAFF. CDR3 nucleotides: TGCGCCAGCAGCCCCGCGGGGGACGGAAGGAACACTGAAGCTTTCTTT.